This record concerns one T cell receptor (beta chain) sequence. The antigen remains unidentified. The data derive from a study of CD8+ T cells in alopecia areata. Study-level information: Each of the treated patients was given oral tofacitinib, 5 to 10 mg twice daily, for moderate-to-severe alopecia areata. Study-wide findings and caveats: Scalp samples also yield sequences of resident alphabeta T cells from normal skin. Patients displayed less clarity in TCR sharing than mice, a finding possibly related to HLA.

This CDR3 comprises 11 residues. From germline, CDR1 is SGHVS and CDR2 FQNEAQ. The V end lost 3 bases, the J end lost 11 bases, and 10 bases lay between the germline ends. Sequencing templates came from extracted RNA that was reverse transcribed into cDNA. Only in-frame clones appear in the TCRdb table, and some are missing; sequencing was by immunoSEQ multiplex PCR. The sample contains about 180,000 clones, roughly 70% of which appear only once. Collected material from alopecia areata patients comprised lesional scalp punch biopsies and peripheral blood. The chain is built from TRBV7-8 and TRBJ1-1; tentative D call: TRBD1 (5 bases). The sequenced sample was CD8+ T cells sorted from blood, obtained at week 0. This clonotype was sampled from a human donor with alopecia areata. The CDR3 DNA reads as TGTGCCAGCAGCTTGGGGGGTTCGGCTTTCTTT. This encodes CASSLGGSAFF.